The clone carrying this TCR beta chain was seen many times. MiXCR, applied by TCRdb to the 5' RACE reads, yields one record per CDR3 protein. The repertoire consists of around 47,000 distinct CDR3 sequences, with roughly 7.4% occurring once and the leading ten covering around 36%. The sample belongs to a study of spatial heterogeneity in lung cancer. V gave up 5 bases and J gave up 2 bases; unmatched junction bases: 10. From germline, CDR1 is SGHTA and CDR2 FQGNSA. This CDR3 has 16 amino acids. Time point: blood at routine non-recurrence follow-up after resection. In each case, whole RNA from tumor, nontumor lung or frozen PBMC was sequenced unsorted.

This specimen consisted of PBMCs, obtained at follow-up. The gene calls are TRBV7-2 and TRBJ2-3; 7 positions agree with TRBD1. The clonotype was recovered from a female donor with early-stage non-small cell lung cancer. CDR3 sequence (DNA): TGTGCCAGCAGCCCGGGGACAGTAAGAACCACAGATACGCAGTATTTT. It specifies CASSPGTVRTTDTQYF.